This T cell receptor beta chain was documented in a study of shared clonotypes between healthy human individuals (dated by TCRdb to the early 2020s). General notes on the study: The cohort included three men and two women between 18 and 49 years of age. Per donor, three plates each were used for CD4 naive and CD4 memory, two for CD8 naive, and one for CD8 memory. Leukapheresis yielded between about 0.94 and 8.9 billion PBMCs per donor. To increase sequencing depth and limit assay-specific biases, TCR repertoire library preparation and sequencing were carried out by different laboratories using diverse techniques. To estimate repertoire size and how much clonotypes are shared between individuals, the study performed deep sequencing of blood TCR repertoires from about five healthy adults. Results and caveats for the whole study, not just this receptor: Pairwise subsampling led to the expectation that sequencing depth would affect the degree of clonotype sharing among donors. Naive subsets generally had larger estimated clonotype richness than memory subsets did. Even with the large sequencing depth, rarefaction of the sorted-subset datasets indicated that sequencing was incomplete. Approximately 4.8% of naive CD4, roughly 3.6% of naive CD8, approximately 2% of memory CD4, and about 0.4% of memory CD8 clonotypes were shared across a few donors. Compared with non-shared clonotypes, clonotypes shared by all four sorted-subset donors had higher generation probabilities. The small number of donors limited the genetic and exposure-history diversity represented. Sampling was restricted to blood, and TCR repertoires in tissues likely differ from the TCR repertoires found in blood.

Details on this clone: There is no known antigen for this receptor. No qualities accompany the bases; no much larger clone lies one base away.

The donors were healthy, HIV-negative adults who had no recently reported acute infections or vaccinations. Every donor was a Caucasian adult residing in Nashville, Tennessee, USA. CD4+ T cells were enriched by magnetic negative selection; naive cells were then positively selected on CD45RA, and the negative fraction formed the memory subset. After blood collection by leukapheresis, PBMCs were isolated using Ficoll-Histopaque density gradient centrifugation and then cryopreserved in the vapor phase of liquid nitrogen. Analytical flow cytometry was used to check the purity and quantity of each magnetically sorted T cell population. Each sorted fraction had its genomic DNA isolated and then quantified by UV absorbance on a Nanodrop 2000c. TCR CDR3 regions were amplified from genomic DNA by multiplex PCR using the deep immunoSEQ assay. Extracted genomic DNA from each cell subset was spread evenly across all wells of several immunoSEQ 96-well plates, with each plate serving as a replicate. For sorted subsets, each replicate PCR was loaded with about 0.2 ug genomic DNA, equivalent to about 30,000 T cell genomes. Purified libraries were measured with a Qubit 3.0 fluorometer, size-checked on a Bioanalyzer 2100, and measured again with the KAPA Library Quantification kit. Every immunoSEQ 96-well plate was sequenced on a separate single-read 150-cycle Illumina NextSeq 550 flow cell. On the authors' methods: Because the immunoSEQ output included only junctional sequences and no quality scores, the filtering could not be the same as the filtering used for full-length reads. Sequences were annotated with PyIR, a Python wrapper for IgBLAST v1.9, using IMGT germline references to assign V/J genes and CDR3. Reads were removed for weak V/J assignments (E-value above 1e-6), missing CDR3, stop codons, out-of-frame junctions, or ambiguous translated residues. V3J clonotypes were defined as sequences sharing an identical inferred V gene, J gene, and CDR3 amino acid sequence. To compute the percentage overlap between repertoires, the number of shared unique clonotypes was divided by the size of the smaller repertoire. RTK rarefaction, the Chao1 estimator, and Recon v2.1 estimates of unobserved clonotypes were used to assess repertoire richness. OLGA was used to compute generation probabilities for all TCRbeta clonotypes that the gDNA method yielded from a handful of donors. Imported from immuneACCESS, the table was reduced by TCRdb to in-frame sequences with V and J called. These copies leave out some clones; in studies compared against another copy, an unresolved V gene accounts for under half, and the cause of the remainder is not known. That table furnishes V, J and clone size, whereas the DNA furnished D and trimming. This sample has 950,000 to 1,100,000 clones in its table, and roughly 75% of those were observed once. Together, the top ten hold about 1.5% of the sample.

Sequenced sample: memory CD4+ T cells sorted from blood. The intended sense of this specimen's cell subset or site label: CD45RA-negative fraction. The receptor comes from a man between 18 and 35 years old in good health.

The nucleotides read TGTGCCAGCAGCTTGGTGGGGGGCGACGAGCAGTACTTC. This sequence encodes CASSLVGGDEQYF. This chain joins TRBV5-4 to TRBJ2-7, with the D gene possibly TRBD1 or TRBD2, each one fitting 6 bases. CDR1 is given as SGHNT and CDR2 as YYREEE, both from the germline V gene (reference sequence). Counted from cysteine to phenylalanine, this CDR3 has 13 amino acids. The DNA shown is the 39-base CDR3, in frame from base 1. V gives up 0 bases and J gives up 5 bases, and the segment between their germline ends measures 9 bases.